Here is one T cell receptor (beta chain) with its context. The data were obtained in a study of blood T cell repertoires in COVID-19. Germline CDR1 reads SGHNT; CDR2 reads YENEEA. V dropped 5 bases and J dropped 2; count of bases not matched to a gene: 5. The CDR3 is 15 amino acids. Produced via immunoSEQ multiplex PCR; TCRdb's table is partial and in-frame only. The sample carries fewer than 300,000 clones, approximately 90% recorded once. The rearrangement joins TRBV11-3 to TRBJ2-5; TRBD2 matches 10 bases. The specimen was peripheral blood. The sequence derives from a woman in her thirties or forties who had recovered from COVID-19. The CDR3: CASSAPLAGQETQYF. Written as DNA, the CDR3 is TGTGCCAGCAGCGCCCCACTAGCGGGGCAAGAGACCCAGTACTTC.